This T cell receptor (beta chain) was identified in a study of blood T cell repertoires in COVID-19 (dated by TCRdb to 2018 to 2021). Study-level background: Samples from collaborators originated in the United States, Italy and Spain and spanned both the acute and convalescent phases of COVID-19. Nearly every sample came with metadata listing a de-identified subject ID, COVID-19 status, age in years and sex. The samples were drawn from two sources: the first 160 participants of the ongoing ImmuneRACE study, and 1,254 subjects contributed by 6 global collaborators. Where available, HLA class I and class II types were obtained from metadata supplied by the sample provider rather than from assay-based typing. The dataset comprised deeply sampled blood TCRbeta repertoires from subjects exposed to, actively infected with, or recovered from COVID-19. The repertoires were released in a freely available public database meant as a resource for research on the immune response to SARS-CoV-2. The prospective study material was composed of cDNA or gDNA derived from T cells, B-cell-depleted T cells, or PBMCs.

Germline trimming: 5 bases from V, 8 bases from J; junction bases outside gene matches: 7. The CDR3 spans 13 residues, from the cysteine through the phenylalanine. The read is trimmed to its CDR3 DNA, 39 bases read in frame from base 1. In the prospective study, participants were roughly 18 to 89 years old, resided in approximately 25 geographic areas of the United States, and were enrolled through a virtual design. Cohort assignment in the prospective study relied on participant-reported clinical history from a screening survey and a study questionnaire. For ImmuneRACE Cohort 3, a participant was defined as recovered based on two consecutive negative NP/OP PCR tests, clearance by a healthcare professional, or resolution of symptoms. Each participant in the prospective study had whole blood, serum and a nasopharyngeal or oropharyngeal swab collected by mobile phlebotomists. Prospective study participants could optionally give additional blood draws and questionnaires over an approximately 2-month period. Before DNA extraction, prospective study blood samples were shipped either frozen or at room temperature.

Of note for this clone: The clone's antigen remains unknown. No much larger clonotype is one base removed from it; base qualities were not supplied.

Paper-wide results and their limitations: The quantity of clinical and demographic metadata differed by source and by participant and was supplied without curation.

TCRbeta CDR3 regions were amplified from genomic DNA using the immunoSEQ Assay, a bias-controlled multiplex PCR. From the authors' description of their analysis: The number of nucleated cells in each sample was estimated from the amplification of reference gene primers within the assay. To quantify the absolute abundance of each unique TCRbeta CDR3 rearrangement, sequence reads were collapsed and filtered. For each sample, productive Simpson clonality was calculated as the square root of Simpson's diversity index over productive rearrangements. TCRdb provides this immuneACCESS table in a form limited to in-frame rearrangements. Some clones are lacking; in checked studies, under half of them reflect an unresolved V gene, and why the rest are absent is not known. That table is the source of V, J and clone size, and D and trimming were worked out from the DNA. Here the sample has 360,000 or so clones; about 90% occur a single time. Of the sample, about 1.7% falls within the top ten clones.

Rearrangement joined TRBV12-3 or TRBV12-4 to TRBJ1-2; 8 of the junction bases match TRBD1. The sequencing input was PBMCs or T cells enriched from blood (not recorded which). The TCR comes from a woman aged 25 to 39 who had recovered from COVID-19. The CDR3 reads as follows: CASSQQGEIGYTF. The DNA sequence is TGTGCCAGCAGTCAACAGGGGGAAATAGGCTACACCTTC.